This T cell receptor (beta chain) was obtained from a study of blood T cell repertoires in COVID-19. Those enrolled, adults aged about 18 to 95 years, came from 20 to 25 US areas. Participant reports of clinical history set cohort assignment. All recovered Cohort 3 donors got two negative PCRs, got clearance, or saw symptom resolution. This CDR3 region has 16 residues. Germline V CDR1 and CDR2: SGHTA, FQGNSA. V was clipped by 3 bases and J by 0 bases, with 12 bases between them. Method: immunoSEQ multiplex PCR; TCRdb's copy keeps in-frame clones and lacks some. The sample includes about 500,000 clones, around 90% of them seen just once.

This TCR was recovered from a woman between 18 and 30 years old who had recovered from COVID-19. The sequenced sample was PBMCs or T cells enriched from blood (not recorded which). The chain carries TRBV7-2 and TRBJ1-3, with D perhaps TRBD1 (6 bases). CDR3 nucleotides: TGTGCCAGCAGCTTGCAGGGGTCTAGCTCTGGAAACACCATATATTTT. Translated, it gives CASSLQGSSSGNTIYF.